Described below is a single TCR beta chain sequence and its context. This clone came up a few times. Its antigen target is currently unknown. Base qualities are not recorded, but no much larger clone differs from it by a single base. This record comes from a study of cytomegalovirus exposure and HLA in healthy donors (TCRdb year 2017). Regarding the research as a whole: According to an earlier analysis of a few hundred of the donors, some 180 million T cells yielded 100 million or so unique TCR beta sequences and approximately 300 Gb of sequence data. A later analysis re-examined previously published TCR beta repertoires from over 500 donors and added high-resolution HLA genotyping to investigate patterns of TCR occurrence. Of the 300 to 450 genotyped donors, 81% fell in the genetic ancestry cluster associated with self-reported Caucasian donors. Alongside the repertoire data, information on donor age, sex, ethnicity and CMV serostatus was compiled. Rather than using new phenotypic data, the later analysis identified candidate immune exposures from TCR beta sequences and from how often those sequences occurred across donors. Typing coverage differed by locus: A, B, C, DRB1 and DQB1 were typed in roughly 629-630 donors, DQA1 in about 510, DPA1 in approximately 600, and DPB1 in 472. Every discovery cohort repertoire had been produced on one sequencing platform. Because of strong linkage in the cohort, roughly five DR-DQ haplotypes were treated as single units for association and clustering. An earlier analysis of several hundred of the donors used high-throughput TCR beta sequencing to judge whether each TCR beta V gene segment behaved as functional or pseudogenic. HLA typing included class I and class II loci at four-digit resolution. A later genetic analysis used genome-wide SNP genotypes for about three fifths of the 666 donors, treating that subset as a discovery cohort. An early release covering more than 500 HLA-typed donors comprised about 320 gigabases of sequencing data and roughly 85 million unique TCR sequences. The T cell repertoires of several hundred subjects were profiled by immunosequencing and related to cytomegalovirus serostatus. To predict cytomegalovirus infection status, the study brought together high-throughput TCR immunosequencing, statistical association of individual TCRs with disease status, and machine learning. The aim of the study was to test whether cataloging public T cell receptors could identify signatures of past pathogen exposure. In addition to the first cohort of approximately 670 subjects, a separate validation cohort of some 120 different subjects was used. Across 300 to 500 genotyped donors of the cohort, an average of roughly 200,000 unique TCR beta nucleotide sequences per donor were sequenced, and roughly 18% of those sequences were non-productive.

CDR1 and CDR2 are drawn from the germline V gene: MNHNS, SASEGT. Taken from cysteine to phenylalanine, the CDR3 has 17 residues. Of the read, only the CDR3 DNA is kept; its 51 bases are in frame from base 1. V is clipped by 0 bases and J by 0 bases, and the sequence between their germline boundaries is 9 bases long. In total, approximately 690 healthy bone marrow donors made up the cohort. At the time of sampling, all cohort members were nominally healthy, though unrecorded immune exposures were likely present. The donor tested CMV seronegative and was one of the 352 seronegative cohort members. A peripheral blood sample was collected from each donor, and TCR beta sequencing was performed on peripheral blood mononuclear cells. The Qiagen DNeasy Blood Extraction Kit was used to extract genomic DNA from the blood cell samples. What the study reported, not specific to this receptor: Across donors, most TCR sequences were observed very rarely, whereas some public TCRs were present in many individuals. Compared with the roughly 720-donor mean, donors in an Asian-associated ancestry cluster had fewer N-insertions in productive TCRs, according to a later genetic analysis. Correlated functional status among segregating V segments might reflect linkage disequilibrium, but an unknown experimental factor could not be ruled out. Because HLA typing was unavailable for some donors at each locus, only the typed subset was used in association tests. The cohort was sequenced for TCR beta chains only, and without alpha or paired-chain data the features that could be detected were limited. In a later analysis, several top co-occurrence clusters were reported to appear linked to parvovirus B19, influenza, CMV and Epstein-Barr virus. It was suggested by the authors that the approach could potentially be generalized to other disease states and immunological phenotypes. When HLA alleles, especially DR and DQ, strongly co-occurred, attributing TCR associations to individual alleles was difficult. In a later analysis, most CMV-associated TCR beta chains were found to appear HLA-restricted, with HLA associations seemingly driven largely by CMV exposure. The 87-base-pair reads could not distinguish some IMGT-functional V segments, including TRBV6-2 and TRBV6-3, so those segments were excluded. In an earlier analysis of approximately 590 of the donors, most TCR beta V segments were observed in productive rearrangements about 90% or about 30% of the time, broadly matching IMGT annotations. The only immune exposure information available for the cohort was CMV serostatus. V-gene and J-gene trimming of TCR beta chains was associated with a missense DCLRE1C variant in a later genetic analysis, and the association was replicated in an independent cohort. A later analysis found that TCR association rates varied across HLA loci, with DRB1 alleles showing the most associated TCRs and HLA-C alleles the fewest. A cluster of highly shared sequence variants was judged likely to be a technical artifact of the sequencing pipeline. Specific HLA alleles were associated with 15,000 to 20,000 TCR beta sequences at a false discovery rate of 0.05 in a later analysis. A further reported finding was that TCR beta sequences accurately predicted the HLA-A and HLA-B alleles for most subjects in the first cohort. In a later analysis, HLA-associated TCR beta chains showed more clonal expansion and lower generation probabilities than non-associated chains that were equally common. The study gave a list of about 150 TCR beta chains associated with cytomegalovirus. Cytomegalovirus status was reported to be diagnosed by the classifier with high specificity and sensitivity in both the original and validation cohorts. A few of the identified cytomegalovirus-associated TCR beta chains were confirmed in vitro to be specific for cytomegalovirus antigens. The presence/absence analyses assumed that sequencing depth was roughly uniform across donors, and that assumption may not be true. Because counts were too low, 15 to 20 rarely observed V segments, including chromosome 9 orphons, were excluded from the earlier analysis of a few hundred of the donors.

Preparation of the library involved the immunoSEQ multiplex PCR assay. For the multiplex PCR, a mixture combining 60 forward primers for TCR Vbeta segments and 13 reverse primers for TCR Jbeta segments was used. A multiplex PCR assay on genomic DNA amplified the CDR3 region of rearranged TCR beta genes. Amplified TCR beta libraries were sequenced as 87-base-pair reads on the Illumina HiSeq System. The authors processed their data as follows. A later analysis counted tens of millions of unique TCR beta chains across the 690 or so repertoires, and 9.5 million to 11 million of these chains were shared by at least two donors. To remove PCR and sequencing errors, raw reads were error-corrected and collapsed into unique sequences using a nearest-neighbor algorithm that merged closely related sequences. CDR3 sequences were aligned to IMGT reference sequences to assign V, D and J gene segments. For a sequence to be retained, a match of at least six nucleotides was required to both a V gene segment and a J gene segment. A rearrangement counted as productive if the CDR3 had no stop codons and remained in frame with V and J, and every other rearrangement counted as non-productive. CDR3 was defined by IMGT convention, running from the second conserved V-encoded cysteine to the conserved J-encoded phenylalanine. In an earlier analysis of 550 to 650 of the donors, sequences lacking an unambiguous match to a single V gene segment were excluded. In an earlier analysis of around 600 of the donors, V segments were called functional above 56.7% productive rearrangements and were called segregating when the between-donor standard deviation exceeded 5%. A statistical classification framework was built for diagnosing cytomegalovirus status from the catalog of TCR beta chain sequences. V and J gene assignment, in a later analysis, came from comparing TCR nucleotide sequences with IMGT/GENE-DB human TR gene sequences. In a later analysis, CDR3 sequences and most-parsimonious VDJ recombination scenarios were assigned using the TCRdist pipeline. In a later analysis, each TCR beta chain was defined by its CDR3 amino acid sequence together with its V-gene family, and reads without a unique V-gene family were excluded. A later analysis removed 550 to 700 highly shared, low-generation-probability nucleotide sequences to deal with suspected cross-contamination and a sequencing artifact. For each public chain, a later analysis derived a clonal expansion index from normalized ranks of inferred template counts within each repertoire. In a later analysis, generation probabilities were computed with a VDJ recombination model fitted to out-of-frame rearrangements, and the resulting probabilities were checked against IGoR. In a later analysis, hypergeometric tests were used to score TCR-TCR, TCR-HLA and TCR-CMV co-occurrence, with a repertoire-size bias correction applied to TCR pairs. In a later analysis, false discovery rates were estimated by permuting HLA or CMV assignments 20 times. In a later analysis, co-occurring TCRs were grouped using DBSCAN, with TCRdist sequence similarity added in when clustering inside HLA-allele-positive subsets. Co-occurrence clustering excluded repertoires with fewer than 30,000 or more than 120,000 public chains, plus five with anomalous nucleotide sharing. TCRdb provides this immuneACCESS table in a form limited to in-frame rearrangements. Some clones are lacking; in checked studies, under half of them reflect an unresolved V gene, and why the rest are absent is not known. That table supplies the V and J calls and clone size; D and trimming were determined from the DNA. The sample has more than 85,000 clones on record, 75% to 85% of them singletons. Over 2% of the sample is in the top ten clones.

The TCR comes from a man younger than 40 in good health and CMV-seronegative. Sequenced: PBMCs. This receptor chain uses TRBV6-1 and TRBJ2-6; the D gene identity is not certain. The CDR3 reads CASSEAGYSSGANVLTF. The sequence in DNA is TGTGCCAGCAGTGAAGCGGGCTACAGCTCTGGGGCCAACGTCCTGACTTTC.